The sequence of this T cell receptor beta chain was determined in a study of shared clonotypes between healthy human individuals. Overall study findings and caveats: The rarefaction results pointed to incomplete sorted-subset sequencing despite large depth. Clonotypes that were shared across a handful of donors made up around 4.6% of naive CD4 clonotypes.

The CDR3 has 14 amino acids. V gave up 2 bases and J gave up 7 bases; unmatched junction bases: 4. Germline V CDR1 and CDR2: GTSNPN, SVGIG (reference sequence). A note on this clone: The antigen is undetermined.

The naive CD8 subset, CD45RO-negative cells positively selected for CCR7, excluded terminally differentiated effector memory CD45RA+ cells. Repertoires were generated with immunoSEQ multiplex PCR, while TCRdb's copy carries only in-frame clones and drops some. The table records about 2.1 million clones, roughly 93% of them present only once. This TCR was sampled from a man aged 18 to 29 in good health. Some clones in this sample may be carry-over from other donors' samples. The chain recombines TRBV30 with TRBJ1-4, with 10 bases that match TRBD1. Sequenced material: naive CD8+ T cells from PBMCs. The chain's CDR3 is CAWSWGQGSEKLFF. The CDR3 coding sequence is TGTGCCTGGAGTTGGGGACAGGGGAGTGAAAAACTGTTTTTT.